One and the same sample provided the 21 T cell receptor beta chains below, sequenced in a study of blood T cells in healthy people across ages. The authors ran a second PCR of roughly 6 to 12 cycles using a sample-barcoded 5' primer and a J-beta primer mix. TCRdb itself ran the 5' RACE reads through MiXCR, one entry per CDR3 protein. This sample carries around 790,000 distinct CDR3 sequences, around 42% of them seen once, and the ten largest clones take approximately 19%. The sample taken for sequencing was blood. All receptors derive from a man in his 60s in good health.

The chain links TRBV10-2 to TRBJ2-1; D might be TRBD2 (6 bases). The length of the CDR3 is 14 residues. Trimming stripped 2 bases from V and 3 bases from J, with 8 bases between. Germline CDR1 reads WSHSY; CDR2 reads SAAADI. In DNA form, the CDR3 reads TGCGCCAGCAGTGAGGGGGGGAGCTACAATGAGCAGTTCTTC. Protein sequence: CASSEGGSYNEQFF.

The chain recombines TRBV3-1 with TRBJ1-2; the D is unclear. Germline-derived CDR1 and CDR2 are LGHDT and YNNKEL (reference sequence). The CDR3 totals 14 residues. V was pared by 3 bases and J by 6 bases, with 14 bases between. The CDR3 DNA sequence: TGTGCCAGCAGCCAGACCGTCTCGGTGGATGGCTACACCTTC. Translation: CASSQTVSVDGYTF.

This clonotype showed up just a few times. The rearrangement uses TRBV7-9 and TRBJ1-2, with 9 bases that match TRBD1. CDR1 and CDR2 from the germline V gene are SEHNR and FQNEAQ (reference sequence). The CDR3 totals 15 residues. The junction had 11 bases not matched to a gene; V was cut back by 4 bases and J by 8 bases. The CDR3 protein is CASSSGTGPLGGYTF. CDR3 in DNA: TGTGCCAGCAGCTCGGGGACAGGGCCTCTGGGAGGCTACACCTTC.

The genes are TRBV10-3 and TRBJ2-7; tentatively, D is TRBD1 (5 bases). Germline values: CDR1 ENHRY, CDR2 SYGVKD. Trimming left V 10 bases short and J 3 bases short, with 16 bases between. The CDR3 sequence is 13 residues long. The CDR3 DNA follows: TGTGCCACCAACACAGGTTTGAGCTACGAGCAGTACTTC. Protein product: CATNTGLSYEQYF.

This clonotype was recorded at least ten times. V gene TRBV6-2 or TRBV6-3 combines with J gene TRBJ2-7; D unresolved. The V end was cut by 8 bases, the J end by 0 bases, with 8 bases between. The length of the CDR3 is 12 residues. The germline V gene has CDR1 MNHEY and CDR2 SVGEGT. The CDR3 DNA reads TGTGCCAGCCGTGAGGTCTCCTACGAGCAGTACTTC. Encoded protein: CASREVSYEQYF.

The chain employs TRBV30 and TRBJ2-3, with no clear D. Trimming took off 2 bases at V and 4 bases at J, with 13 bases between the two ends. This CDR3 spans 14 amino acids. CDR1 and CDR2 from the germline V gene are GTSNPN and SVGIG (reference sequence). The CDR3 is CAWSPKTAPDTQYF. The DNA for the CDR3 is TGTGCCTGGAGTCCTAAAACGGCTCCAGATACGCAGTATTTT. Complete variable domain (other parts from reference TRBV30 and TRBJ2-3): SQTIHQWPATLVQPVGSPLSLECTVEGTSNPNLYWYRQAAGRGLQLLFYSVGIGQISSEVPQNLSASRPQDRQFILSSKKLLLSDSGFYLCAWSPKTAPDTQYFGPGTRLTVL.

As to this clonotype: This sequence may be a read error, since a much larger clone differs from it by one base. The chain links TRBV12-3 or TRBV12-4 to TRBJ2-3; D might be TRBD2 (5 bases). The ends were cut back, 3 bases at V and 3 bases at J, with 10 bases in the middle. This CDR3 has 14 residues. The CDR3 nucleotides are TGTGCCAGCAGTTTCCGGACGGGAACAGATACGCAGTATTTT. Translating gives CASSFRTGTDTQYF.

The chain is built from TRBV24-1 and TRBJ1-5; D is unclear. Per germline, CDR1 KGHDR and CDR2 SFDVKD. This CDR3 has 13 residues. V was pared by 1 base and J by 10 bases, with 10 bases between. Here the CDR3 DNA reads TGTGCCACCAGTGATTTATCAGGCTCTCCCCAGCATTTT. Translated, it gives CATSDLSGSPQHF.

Comments on this clonotype: Compared with germline, one end of the junction differs, possibly owing to a read error. The CDR3 sequence: CDSTRSRTDTQYF. Here the CDR3 DNA reads TGCGACAGCACGCGATCTCGCACAGATACGCAGTATTTT. The J gene is TRBJ2-3, the V gene TRBV5-1; the D is unclear. The germline gives CDR1 SGHRS, CDR2 YFSETQ. The CDR3 consists of 13 residues.

This rearrangement joins TRBV21-1 to TRBJ2-7; TRBD1, the D gene given by the table, was not confirmed from the DNA. TRBV21-1 is described as a pseudogene. This CDR3 spans 12 amino acids. CDR3 in DNA: TGTGCCAGCAGCAAAGGCCCGGGGAATAAGTACTTC. This translates into CASSKGPGNKYF.

The chain links TRBV3-1 to TRBJ1-2, with TRBD1 matching 7 bases. Germline V lookup: CDR1 LGHDT, CDR2 YNNKEL (reference sequence). After removal of 4 bases from V and 6 bases from J, the junction contained 2 bases not matched to a gene. The CDR3 loop spans 12 amino acids. CDR3 sequence reads: CASSPRGHGYTF. The CDR3 region has the DNA TGTGCCAGCAGCCCGAGGGGGCATGGCTACACCTTC.

This chain joins TRBV25-1 and TRBJ2-1, with 12 bases fitting TRBD1. V dropped 7 bases and J dropped 8; count of bases not matched to a gene: 6. This CDR3 has 14 residues. Germline-derived CDR1 and CDR2 are MGHDK and SYGVNS. Here the CDR3 DNA reads TGTGCCAGCACGGGACAGGGGGCAAAGTATGAGCAGTTCTTC. It is translated as CASTGQGAKYEQFF. The entire variable domain, with the rest obtained from reference TRBV25-1 and TRBJ2-1, is as follows: EADIYQTPRYLVIGTGKKITLECSQTMGHDKMYWYQQDPGMELHLIHYSYGVNSTEKGDLSSESTVSRIRTEHFPLTLESARPSHTSQYLCASTGQGAKYEQFFGPGTRLTVL.

This clonotype was recorded a few times. V usage is TRBV6-2 or TRBV6-3 and J usage is TRBJ2-4; D not certain. V was trimmed by 6 bases and J by 0 bases, leaving 18 bases between them. This CDR3 is 17 amino acids long. Germline CDR1 and CDR2: MNHEY and SVGEGT. CDR3 nucleotides: TGTGCCAGCAGCAATACGAACCCAAGTCTAGCCAAAAACATTCAGTACTTC. Encoded protein: CASSNTNPSLAKNIQYF.

In this sample, this clonotype turned up once. The chain carries TRBV4-1 and TRBJ1-1; the D is unclear. This CDR3 is 14 amino acids long. Germline CDR1 is MGHRA and CDR2 is YSYEKL. Between the trimmed V and J ends, which lost 0 bases and 4 bases, there was a span of 9 bases. The CDR3 DNA reads as TGCGCCAGCAGCCAAGAGGGAGTTGGCACTGAAGCTTTCTTT. Translation: CASSQEGVGTEAFF.

The table lists this clonotype with a few counts. V is TRBV9 and J is TRBJ2-1; D is uncertain. TRBJ2-7 matches the DNA end more closely, so the J call is doubtful. Germline V gene lookup returns CDR1 SGDLS and CDR2 YYNGEE. This CDR3 region has 14 residues. CDR3 loop: CASSVGRNYNEQYF. CDR3 nucleotides: TGTGCCAGCAGCGTAGGCAGGAACTACAATGAGCAGTACTTC.

The sample holds a few counts of this clonotype. The rearrangement joins TRBV6-1 to TRBJ2-3; 11 nucleotides align to TRBD2. Per germline, CDR1 MNHNS and CDR2 SASEGT. CDR3 length: 17 residues. After removal of 6 bases from V and 0 bases from J, the junction contained 8 bases not matched to a gene. The CDR3 nucleotides are TGTGCCAGCAGCACCCCCGGGACTAGCGGAAGCACAGATACGCAGTATTTT. As protein: CASSTPGTSGSTDTQYF.

This clonotype has a handful of counts. This chain connects TRBV10-3 to TRBJ2-5; D is perhaps TRBD1 or TRBD2 (5 bases each). The CDR3 runs 15 residues. Trimming pared 0 bases from V and 5 bases from J, leaving 13 bases between. Germline V gene data show CDR1 as ENHRY and CDR2 as SYGVKD. CDR3 sequence reads: CAISESLRGQETQYF. In DNA form, the CDR3 reads TGTGCCATCAGTGAGTCTCTGAGGGGTCAGGAGACCCAGTACTTC.

There are a few counts of this clonotype. This chain uses TRBV20-1 with TRBJ1-2; TRBD1 agrees at 8 bases. V lost 5 bases to trimming and J lost 4 bases; unmatched junction nucleotides: 6. Germline-derived CDR1 and CDR2 are DFQATT and SNEGSKA (reference sequence). The CDR3 has 13 amino acids. CDR3 DNA: TGCAGTGCTCCGGACAGGGCCGGCTATGGCTACACCTTC. This codes for CSAPDRAGYGYTF.

This clonotype came up a few times. The J gene is TRBJ2-4, the V gene TRBV20-1; a weak D match, TRBD1 (5 bases). V gave up 4 bases and J gave up 2 bases, with 9 bases separating them. Germline V lookup: CDR1 DFQATT, CDR2 SNEGSKA (reference sequence). The CDR3 length is 13 residues. This chain's CDR3 is CSATQGPKNIQYF. The CDR3 nucleotides read TGCAGTGCTACCCAGGGTCCCAAAAACATTCAGTACTTC.

The chain recombines TRBV25-1 with TRBJ2-7, with D perhaps being TRBD1 or TRBD2 (5 bases each). Germline values: CDR1 MGHDK, CDR2 SYGVNS. The CDR3 contains 12 residues. V shed 4 bases and J shed 9 bases, with 13 bases lying between them. CDR3 sequence reads: CASSGGFRSQYF. CDR3 in DNA: TGTGCCAGCAGTGGGGGGTTCAGATCGCAGTACTTC.

Only a few counts were recorded for this clonotype. Here the CDR3 reads CASSAWDRGRVNTEAFF. CDR3 DNA sequence: TGTGCCAGCAGTGCGTGGGACAGGGGTAGGGTGAACACTGAAGCTTTCTTT. The chain joins TRBV27 to TRBJ1-1; 10 bases agree with TRBD1. Trimming took 5 bases from V and 0 from J; bases not matched to a gene: 9. Germline-derived CDR1 and CDR2 are MNHEY and SMNVEV (reference sequence). The CDR3 is 17 amino acids.